This T cell receptor beta chain derives from a study of shared clonotypes between healthy human individuals. The ends were cut back, 3 bases at V and 2 bases at J, with 5 bases in the middle. There are 12 residues in the CDR3. CDR1 is MDHEN, CDR2 SYDVKM, per germline. This clone showed up just once. Using immunoSEQ multiplex PCR, the repertoire was profiled, and TCRdb retains in-frame clones only, with some absent. The repertoire consists of fewer than 400,000 clones, with approximately 74% occurring once and the leading ten covering around a tenth. The chain recombines TRBV28 with TRBJ2-7, with D possibly matching TRBD2 (5 bases). This clonotype was sampled from a man younger than 40 in good health. The sequenced material came from memory CD4+ T cells sorted from blood. The subset: CD45RA-negative fraction. The CDR3 DNA reads as TGTGCCAGCAGTTTCGGGACCTACGAGCAGTACTTC. This encodes CASSFGTYEQYF.